This T cell receptor beta chain was identified in a study of regulatory T cells in long-lasting Graves disease. This clonotype has at least ten counts. Germline-derived CDR1 and CDR2 are SNHLY and FYNNEI. The CDR3 is 19 amino acids. Trimming cost V 5 bases and J 2 bases; bases outside gene matches: 20. As to time point: persistent/refractory GD, antithyroid drugs over 5 years with positive TRAb. Preparation of the TCR library used RNA extracted from PBMCs. TCR beta libraries were built with iRepertoire HTBI primers and Arm-PCR of CDR3 regions. Each CDR3 protein gets one entry after TCRdb re-called the multiplex PCR reads with MiXCR. The sample lists 400,000 or so distinct CDR3 sequences; 23% were seen once.

The chain is built from TRBV2 and TRBJ1-1; TRBD1 matches at 7 bases. This receptor was taken from a female donor with Graves disease. The source material was peripheral blood mononuclear cells (PBMCs), sampled when the disease was refractory, from a patient treated with antithyroid drugs. CDR3: CASSPSTIWDSDINTEAFF. Written as DNA, the CDR3 is TGTGCCAGCAGTCCGAGCACGATCTGGGACAGCGACATTAACACTGAAGCTTTCTTT.